This entry describes one T cell receptor beta chain. Antigen specificity is unknown. V dropped 6 bases and J dropped 5 bases, with 13 bases sitting between them. Germline CDR1 reads LGHDT; CDR2 reads YNNKEL (reference sequence). The CDR3 runs to 13 residues. The data belong to a study of T cell responses to AZD1222 COVID-19 vaccine. Study background: Second-dose groups at about 4 or about 12 weeks were pooled. Broader study findings: Reportedly, nearly half of unique spike TCRs recognized epitopes outside B.1.351/B.1.1.7 mutations. Baseline antibody screening turned up just a handful of seropositive AZD1222 recipients.

Assay: immunoSEQ multiplex PCR; the TCRdb copy retains only in-frame clones and omits some. Of 150,000 to 200,000 clones listed, 90% are singletons. The sequence came from an adult in good health. The chain joins TRBV3-1 (or the pseudogene TRBV3-2) to TRBJ2-5; D unresolved. The specimen comprised peripheral blood, sampled on day 0 of AZD1222 vaccination. The CDR3 sequence: CASSSSFVETQYF. The CDR3 coding sequence is TGTGCCAGCAGTTCATCCTTCGTGGAGACCCAGTACTTC.